This T cell receptor beta chain originates from a study of shared clonotypes between healthy human individuals. General study findings and limits: Non-shared clonotypes had lower generation probabilities than clonotypes shared by all four sorted-subset donors.

The donors were all Caucasian adults (living in Nashville, Tennessee). Remarks on this clone: Its antigen is still unknown.

The protocol was immunoSEQ multiplex PCR, while the TCRdb copy is restricted to in-frame clones and leaves out a portion. The sample records around 2.5 million clones, approximately 93% being singletons. The receptor was derived from a man aged 18 to 29 in good health. Some clones in this sample may be carry-over from other donors' samples. Material: naive CD4+ T cells from PBMCs. The subset denotes: CD45RA+ positively selected.

The CDR3: CASSSRPGGGDTQYF. CDR3 nucleotides: TGTGCCAGCAGCTCCCGGCCGGGAGGAGGGGATACGCAGTATTTT. The chain has TRBV9 and TRBJ2-3, with 7 positions matching TRBD2. The germline gives CDR1 SGDLS, CDR2 YYNGEE. The CDR3 covers 15 residues. V trimming: 4 bases; J trimming: 6 bases; junction bases outside the gene matches: 11. Looking up the rest from reference TRBV9 and TRBJ2-3 gives the full variable domain: DSGVTQTPKHLITATGQRVTLRCSPRSGDLSVYWYQQSLDQGLQFLIQYYNGEERAKGNILERFSAQQFPDLHSELNLSSLELGDSALYFCASSSRPGGGDTQYFGPGTRLTVL.